The 6 T cell receptor beta chains below were found in one sample sequenced in a study of a mutant IDH1 vaccine in newly diagnosed glioma. Indicated time point: week 11, during vaccination. The vaccine gave 300 ug of a 20-mer mutant IDH1 peptide subcutaneously per dose. Libraries were prepared by immunoSEQ multiplex PCR; TCRdb keeps only in-frame clonotypes and omits some of them. This table holds about 40,000 clones, about 80% found once. Their antigens are not known. The input for sequencing was peripheral blood mononuclear cells (PBMCs), taken from a glioma patient whose treatment included an IDH1 peptide vaccine. The origin of the receptors is a woman aged 25-40 years with glioma. Some clones in this sample may be carry-over from other donors' samples.

The V and J genes are TRBV10-1 and TRBJ2-2; TRBD1 matches 7 bases. The J segment lost 1 base and the V segment lost 2 bases, leaving 1 base of the junction unmatched. The germline CDR1 and CDR2 sequences are WNHNN and SYGVQD (reference sequence). CDR3 length equals 15 residues. CDR3 protein: CASSEGTENTGELFF. The CDR3 region has the DNA TGCGCCAGCAGTGAGGGGACAGAGAACACCGGGGAGCTGTTTTTT.

The chain is built from TRBV2 and TRBJ2-5; TRBD2 might be the D (6 bases). The CDR3 has 12 amino acids. The V gene's germline CDR1 is SNHLY and CDR2 FYNNEI. V gave up 7 bases and J gave up 5 bases, with 11 bases separating them. CDR3 sequence reads: CASMGGSETQYF. CDR3 bases: TGTGCCAGCATGGGGGGTTCCGAGACCCAGTACTTC.

V and J are TRBV5-4 and TRBJ2-3; D is unresolved. Germline V gene sequence: CDR1 SGHNT, CDR2 YYREEE (reference sequence). The CDR3 contains 15 residues. V was pared by 4 bases and J by 2 bases, with 14 bases between. CDR3 nucleotide sequence: TGTGCCAGCAGCCATATCTCGTTTCCCACAGATACGCAGTATTTT. It encodes CASSHISFPTDTQYF.

The chain employs TRBV6-5 and TRBJ2-7; a weak D match, TRBD1 (5 bases). The V and J ends lost 4 bases and 7 bases respectively, with 23 bases between them. Germline V gene sequence: CDR1 MNHEY, CDR2 SVGAGI. This CDR3 region has 16 residues. The CDR3 reads CASSSDSEPVVGEQYF. CDR3 sequence (DNA): TGTGCCAGCAGTTCCGACAGCGAACCCGTCGTGGGGGAGCAGTACTTC.

The chain has TRBV6-1 and TRBJ1-1; tentatively, D is TRBD1 (6 bases). Trimming took 6 bases from V and 8 from J, leaving 16 bases between them. The CDR3 is 13 amino acids. The germline gives CDR1 MNHNS, CDR2 SASEGT. CDR3 residues: CASSPSSQGEAFF. CDR3 bases: TGTGCCAGCAGCCCCTCAAGCCAGGGGGAAGCTTTCTTT.

V usage is TRBV7-9 and J usage is TRBJ2-5; 10 bases map to TRBD2. Trimming at V came to 2 bases and at J to 1 base, leaving 4 bases not matched to a gene. Looked up from germline, CDR1 is SEHNR and CDR2 is FQNEAQ (reference sequence). The CDR3 extends over 16 amino acids. DNA for the CDR3: TGTGCCAGCAGCTTAATCGGGACTAGCGTCCAAGAGACCCAGTACTTC. Its translation is CASSLIGTSVQETQYF.